The rows below give T cell receptor beta chains drawn from one sample of a study of OX40 agonist ivuxolimab in advanced cancers. Generated by immunoSEQ multiplex PCR, the TCRdb table keeps only in-frame clones and is missing some. Altogether around 83,000 clones are present, 90% to 95% being singletons, with the ten largest covering about 2.3%. Here the sequenced sample was CD4+ or CD8+ T cells sorted from blood, taken in a trial of the OX40 agonist ivuxolimab. These receptors were taken from an adult with an advanced solid tumor such as melanoma, head and neck, liver or kidney cancer. CDR3s include the opening cysteine and the closing phenylalanine or tryptophan. The D gene is left open where the match is weak. The size of a clone is reported for some rows only, either as once, few or many, or as a class for expanded clones.

>few|TRBV18|TRBD1|TRBJ1-4
CASSPMTGGGEKLFF
TGTGCCAGCTCACCGATGACAGGGGGCGGAGAAAAACTGTTTTTT
>few|TRBV7-2|TRBD2|TRBJ2-1
CASSLFVGLALSNEQFF
TGTGCCAGCAGCTTATTCGTGGGACTAGCCCTAAGCAATGAGCAGTTCTTC
>NA|TRBV10-3|NA|TRBJ1-5
CAISDLDTGSQPQHF
TGTGCCATCAGTGATCTCGACACCGGCTCTCAGCCCCAGCATTTT
>NA|TRBV5-6|TRBD1|TRBJ2-7
CASSFTSGQGQYEQYF
TGTGCCAGCAGCTTTACCTCGGGACAGGGGCAATACGAGCAGTACTTC
>NA|TRBV5-1|TRBD1|TRBJ2-1
CASSPGTGPNNEQFF
TGCGCCAGCAGCCCCGGGACAGGGCCAAACAATGAGCAGTTCTTC
>once|TRBV5-1|NA|TRBJ2-5
CASSGQETQYF
TGCGCCAGCAGCGGGCAAGAGACCCAGTACTTC
>NA|TRBV5-4|TRBD1|TRBJ2-7
CASSFTGGSEQYF
TGTGCCAGCAGCTTCACAGGGGGTAGCGAGCAGTACTTC
>NA|TRBV4-1|NA|TRBJ2-3
CASSQGPGSKAQYF
TGCGCCAGCAGCCAGGGGCCGGGGAGCAAGGCGCAGTATTTT
>NA|TRBV5-1|NA|TRBJ2-6
CASSPVGDPGASGANVLTF
TGCGCCAGCAGCCCGGTTGGGGACCCTGGGGCCTCTGGGGCCAACGTCCTGACTTTC
>NA|TRBV5-1|NA|TRBJ2-7
CASSLGGTADYEQYF
TGCGCCAGCAGCTTGGGCGGGACAGCCGATTACGAGCAGTACTTC
>NA|TRBV7-9|NA|TRBJ1-1
CASSFPPGTEAFF
TGTGCCAGCAGCTTTCCCCCGGGCACTGAAGCTTTCTTT
>once|TRBV2|TRBD2|TRBJ2-4
CASSETSRGGIQYF
TGTGCCAGCAGTGAAACGTCCCGGGGGGGCATTCAGTACTTC
>NA|TRBV4-1|TRBD2|TRBJ2-5
CASSQRVGLAGQETQYF
TGCGCCAGCAGCCAAAGGGTGGGACTAGCGGGTCAAGAGACCCAGTACTTC
>once|TRBV28|TRBD1|TRBJ1-5
CASSPGQGSQPQHF
TGTGCCAGCAGCCCGGGACAGGGCTCACAGCCCCAGCATTTT
>NA|TRBV6-1|NA|TRBJ1-2
CASSEGPGSQYGYTF
TGTGCCAGCAGTGAAGGGCCGGGCTCGCAGTATGGCTACACCTTC
>NA|TRBV28|NA|TRBJ2-7
CASRGQAGTYEQYF
TGTGCCAGCCGGGGCCAAGCAGGTACCTACGAGCAGTACTTC
>NA|TRBV5-1|TRBD1|TRBJ1-5
CASSSGQGAQPQHF
TGCGCCAGCAGCTCAGGACAGGGGGCGCAGCCCCAGCATTTT
>NA|TRBV6-1|TRBD1|TRBJ2-2
CASRPGQGNTGELFF
TGTGCCAGCAGACCGGGACAGGGAAACACCGGGGAGCTGTTTTTT
>NA|TRBV4-2|NA|TRBJ2-3
CASSQVAAASTDTQYF
TGTGCCAGCAGCCAGGTGGCGGCAGCTAGCACAGATACGCAGTATTTT
>NA|TRBV19|TRBD1|TRBJ1-1
CASSRDREAEAFF
TGTGCCAGTAGCCGGGACAGGGAGGCTGAAGCTTTCTTT
>few|TRBV5-4|NA|TRBJ1-4
CASSTSHLGNEKLFF
TGTGCCAGCAGCACGAGTCACCTGGGTAATGAAAAACTGTTTTTT
>NA|TRBV5-1|NA|TRBJ2-1
CASKGDGAYNEQFF
TGCGCCAGCAAGGGCGACGGAGCCTACAATGAGCAGTTCTTC
>NA|TRBV4-3|NA|TRBJ2-7
CASSQEIAKLGEQYF
TGCGCCAGCAGCCAAGAAATAGCGAAGTTAGGTGAGCAGTACTTC
>NA|TRBV19|NA|TRBJ1-1
CASMVDGRTEAFF
TGTGCCAGTATGGTCGACGGCCGGACCGAAGCTTTCTTT
>NA|TRBV28|NA|TRBJ2-2
CASSLPTGELFF
TGTGCCAGCAGTTTACCCACCGGGGAGCTGTTTTTT
>NA|TRBV28|TRBD2|TRBJ2-1
CASSPASGRAGNEQFF
TGTGCCAGCAGTCCCGCTAGCGGGAGGGCAGGCAATGAGCAGTTCTTC
>NA|TRBV28|NA|TRBJ2-2
CASSHGTTGGELFF
TGTGCCAGCAGTCACGGGACGACTGGCGGGGAGCTGTTTTTT
>few|TRBV30|NA|TRBJ1-1
CALPLWGGGRTEAFF
TGTGCCCTTCCCCTGTGGGGGGGCGGTAGAACTGAAGCTTTCTTT
>NA|TRBV28|NA|TRBJ1-5
CASSFYQSYSNQPQHF
TGTGCCAGCAGTTTTTATCAGTCTTATAGCAATCAGCCCCAGCATTTT
>NA|TRBV4-2|TRBD2|TRBJ2-1
CASSQDRTSVSYNEQFF
TGTGCCAGCAGCCAAGATAGGACTAGCGTCTCCTACAATGAGCAGTTCTTC
>NA|TRBV18|NA|TRBJ2-1
CASSPRSDLSSYNEQFF
TGTGCCAGCTCCCCCCGAAGCGACCTGAGCTCCTACAATGAGCAGTTCTTC
>NA|TRBV7-2|NA|TRBJ1-2
CASSPGGSRNYGYTF
TGTGCCAGCAGCCCCGGCGGTTCACGGAACTATGGCTACACCTTC
>NA|TRBV2|NA|TRBJ2-1
CASSEGYEQFF
TGTGCCAGCAGTGAAGGGTATGAGCAGTTCTTC
>once|TRBV25-1|TRBD1|TRBJ1-5
CASSQTGVYQPQHF
TGTGCCAGCAGCCAGACAGGGGTGTACCAGCCCCAGCATTTT
>NA|TRBV27|NA|TRBJ2-1
CASSLVPRGEQFF
TGTGCCAGCAGTTTGGTCCCCCGCGGGGAGCAGTTCTTC
>NA|TRBV6-5|NA|TRBJ2-5
CASSYYGTEGTQYF
TGTGCCAGCAGTTACTACGGGACCGAAGGGACCCAGTACTTC
>NA|TRBV6-5|NA|TRBJ1-2
CASSYSRQGGGYTF
TGTGCCAGCAGTTACTCGCGCCAGGGCGGTGGCTACACCTTC